Listed below are T cell receptor beta chains from one sample, sequenced in a study of control samples from healthy donors and cancer patients. This table comes from immunoSEQ multiplex PCR, and its TCRdb copy is limited to in-frame clones, with some not included. Seen here are about 180,000 clones, 85% to 90% observed once, and the top ten hold roughly 1.5%. Sequenced: blood. These receptor sequences come from a woman between 50 and 59 years old in good health. Both conserved end residues are part of each CDR3. Each record gives: D gene, V gene, clone size, J gene, CDR3 protein, CDR3 DNA. A D gene is named only where the DNA matches it firmly. Clone size, where shown, is once, few, many, or a class for clones that have expanded.

TRBD1,TRBV4-3,.,TRBJ1-6,CASSQAGGGGYNSPLHF,TGCGCCAGCAGCCAGGCAGGGGGCGGTGGCTATAATTCACCCCTCCACTTT
.,TRBV28,.,TRBJ1-5,CASSLDSLPRVHF,TGTGCCAGCAGTTTAGACAGCCTTCCTAGAGTGCATTTT
TRBD2,TRBV3-1/TRBV3-2,.,TRBJ2-4,CASSQVFLAGLIQYF,TGTGCCAGCAGCCAAGTATTCCTAGCGGGGCTCATTCAGTACTTC
.,TRBV7-9,medium-sized,TRBJ1-1,CASSFEGVGTEAFF,TGTGCCAGCAGCTTTGAGGGTGTTGGCACTGAAGCTTTCTTT
.,TRBV7-3,.,TRBJ2-3,CASSLSVVDTQYF,TGTGCCAGCAGCTTATCAGTTGTTGATACGCAGTATTTT
.,TRBV5-4,.,TRBJ2-7,CASSWDSGGQYF,TGTGCCAGCAGCTGGGACTCGGGTGGGCAGTACTTC
TRBD1,TRBV6-4,.,TRBJ2-2,CASSADRLNTGELFF,TGTGCCAGCAGTGCGGACAGGTTGAACACCGGGGAGCTGTTTTTT
.,TRBV6-5,.,TRBJ1-2,CASRHTDANYGYTF,TGTGCCAGCAGGCACACGGACGCTAACTATGGCTACACCTTC
.,TRBV5-4,.,TRBJ2-3,CASSLVGRASTDTQYF,TGTGCCAGCAGCTTGGTGGGCAGGGCTAGCACAGATACGCAGTATTTT
TRBD2,TRBV3-1/TRBV3-2,.,TRBJ2-5,CASSQRGGTPETQYF,TGTGCCAGCAGCCAACGCGGGGGGACCCCAGAGACCCAGTACTTC
TRBD1,TRBV6-6,.,TRBJ1-2,CASRGTGGQGDYGYTF,TGTGCCAGCAGGGGCACGGGGGGACAGGGAGACTATGGCTACACCTTC
.,TRBV4-1,many,TRBJ1-1,CASSRPGSEAFF,TGCGCCAGCAGCCGTCCAGGCAGTGAAGCTTTCTTT
.,TRBV15,.,TRBJ1-5,CATGQGPWQPQHF,TGTGCCACCGGTCAGGGCCCTTGGCAGCCCCAGCATTTT
TRBD2,TRBV6-2/TRBV6-3,.,TRBJ2-2,CASSNPPGGGADTGELFF,TGTGCCAGCAGTAACCCCCCCGGCGGGGGGGCCGACACCGGGGAGCTGTTTTTT
.,TRBV4-3,once,TRBJ2-1,CASSQDRALYNEQFF,TGCGCCAGCAGCCAAGATCGGGCACTTTACAATGAGCAGTTCTTC
.,TRBV29-1,.,TRBJ1-5,CSAWQAGGPQHF,TGCAGCGCCTGGCAGGCGGGTGGGCCCCAGCATTTT
.,TRBV4-1,.,TRBJ2-3,CASSQSYSGYRTDTQYF,TGCGCCAGCAGCCAGTCATATTCAGGGTATAGAACAGATACGCAGTATTTT
.,TRBV19,.,TRBJ2-1,CASSTVTKGSEQFF,TGTGCCAGTAGTACGGTTACTAAGGGTAGTGAGCAGTTCTTC
.,TRBV3-1/TRBV3-2,.,TRBJ1-2,CATAQGWNYGYTF,TGTGCCACCGCACAGGGATGGAACTATGGCTACACCTTC
.,TRBV18,.,TRBJ1-5,CASSPGGQPQHF,TGTGCCAGCTCACCGGGGGGTCAGCCCCAGCATTTT
.,TRBV7-3,.,TRBJ2-5,CAGSLNPDRQETQYF,TGTGCCGGCAGCTTAAATCCGGACCGACAAGAGACCCAGTACTTC
TRBD2,TRBV5-1,.,TRBJ2-2,CASSLHPGLADTGELFF,TGCGCCAGCAGCTTACACCCGGGACTAGCGGACACCGGGGAGCTGTTTTTT
.,TRBV2,.,TRBJ2-1,CASSEGGAVNEQFF,TGTGCCAGCAGTGAAGGAGGCGCAGTAAATGAGCAGTTCTTC
TRBD1,TRBV23-1,.,TRBJ2-7,CASSQPGTGNYEQYF,TGCGCCAGCAGTCAACCCGGGACAGGTAACTACGAGCAGTACTTC
.,TRBV5-1,.,TRBJ1-2,CASSEDGLDYGYTF,TGCGCCAGCAGTGAGGACGGTTTGGACTATGGCTACACCTTC
TRBD1,TRBV11-2,.,TRBJ1-2,CASSKEGQAYYGYTF,TGTGCCAGCAGCAAAGAGGGACAGGCTTACTATGGCTACACCTTC